This TCR beta chain was recovered during a study of T-cell reconstitution after alpha-beta-depleted transplantation in children. Study-wide findings and caveats: One year post-transplant, T-cell counts and diversity were largely derived from T cells produced anew. Approximately two months post-transplant, alpha-beta T cells reportedly originated from several hundred expanded graft clones. From surviving recipient T cells and thymic progenitors came the high day-60 TCRbeta diversity observed in some patients.

Unique molecular identifiers were used to barcode this TCRbeta library. MiXCR, applied by TCRdb to the PCR reads, yields one record per CDR3 protein. The repertoire has nearly 350,000 distinct CDR3 sequences, about 16% of them found once; the top ten carry roughly 40%. J gave up 3 bases and V 7 bases, and 5 bases lay outside the gene matches. The CDR3 covers 14 residues. The sample holds many counts of this clonotype. Its cognate antigen is unknown. This TCR derives from a male patient under 10 years old who had a stem cell transplant for acute lymphoblastic leukemia, so the T cells may come from the graft donor. This specimen was PBMCs, mostly from graft donor cells, taken 360 days after TCRalphabeta/CD19-depleted stem cell transplant. The J gene is TRBJ2-7, the V gene TRBV12-3 or TRBV12-4, with 11 bases fitting TRBD2. The CDR3 region has the DNA TGTGCCAGCAACCTAGCGGGAGGTAACTACGAGCAGTACTTC. This gives the protein CASNLAGGNYEQYF.